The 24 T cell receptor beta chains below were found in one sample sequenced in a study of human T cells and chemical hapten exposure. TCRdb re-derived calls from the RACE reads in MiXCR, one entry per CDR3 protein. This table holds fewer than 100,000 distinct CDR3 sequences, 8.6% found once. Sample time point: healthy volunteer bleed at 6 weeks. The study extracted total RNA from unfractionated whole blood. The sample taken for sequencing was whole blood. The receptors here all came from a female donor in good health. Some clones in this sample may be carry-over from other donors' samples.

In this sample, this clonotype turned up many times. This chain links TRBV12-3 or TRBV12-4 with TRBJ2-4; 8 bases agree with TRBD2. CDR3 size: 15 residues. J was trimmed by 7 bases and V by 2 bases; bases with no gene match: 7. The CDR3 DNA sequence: TGTGCCAGCAGTTTAATGGGGGAGCGGGGGAACATTCAGTACTTC. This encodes CASSLMGERGNIQYF.

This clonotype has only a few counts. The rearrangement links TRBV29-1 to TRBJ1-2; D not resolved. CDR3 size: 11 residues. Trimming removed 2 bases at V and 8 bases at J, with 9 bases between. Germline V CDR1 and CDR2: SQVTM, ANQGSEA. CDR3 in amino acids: CSVELGYGYTF. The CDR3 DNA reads TGCAGCGTTGAATTAGGGTACGGCTACACCTTC.

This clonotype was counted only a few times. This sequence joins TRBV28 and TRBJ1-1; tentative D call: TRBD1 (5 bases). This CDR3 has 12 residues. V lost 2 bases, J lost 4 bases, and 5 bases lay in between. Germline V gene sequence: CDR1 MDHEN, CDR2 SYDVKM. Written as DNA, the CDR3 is TGTGCCAGCAGTTTACAGGGCACTGAAGCTTTCTTT. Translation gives CASSLQGTEAFF.

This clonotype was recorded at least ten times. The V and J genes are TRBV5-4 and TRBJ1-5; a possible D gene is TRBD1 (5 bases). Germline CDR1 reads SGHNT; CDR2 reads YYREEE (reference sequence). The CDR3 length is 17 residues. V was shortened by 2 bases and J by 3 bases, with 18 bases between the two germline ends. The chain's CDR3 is CASSFSPPGRINQPQHF. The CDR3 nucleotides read TGTGCCAGCAGCTTCTCCCCCCCGGGACGGATCAATCAGCCCCAGCATTTT.

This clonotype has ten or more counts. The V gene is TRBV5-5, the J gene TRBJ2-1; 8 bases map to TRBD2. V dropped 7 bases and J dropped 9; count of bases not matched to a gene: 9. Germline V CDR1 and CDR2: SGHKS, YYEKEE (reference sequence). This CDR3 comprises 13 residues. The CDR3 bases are TGTGCCAGCGACGGACTAGCTTACGTTGAGCAGTTCTTC. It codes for CASDGLAYVEQFF.

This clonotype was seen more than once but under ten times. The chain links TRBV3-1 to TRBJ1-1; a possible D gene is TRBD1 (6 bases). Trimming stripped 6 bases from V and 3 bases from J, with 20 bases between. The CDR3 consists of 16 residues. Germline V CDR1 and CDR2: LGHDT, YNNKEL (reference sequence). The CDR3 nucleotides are TGTGCCAGCAGAAACTTTCGGGGGACAAATGACACTGAAGCTTTCTTT. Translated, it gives CASRNFRGTNDTEAFF.

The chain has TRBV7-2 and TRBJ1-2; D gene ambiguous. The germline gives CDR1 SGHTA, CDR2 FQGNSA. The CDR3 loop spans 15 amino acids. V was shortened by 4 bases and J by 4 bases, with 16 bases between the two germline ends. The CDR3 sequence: CASSSLEARLYGYTF. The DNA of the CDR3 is TGTGCCAGCAGCTCCTTAGAGGCGCGACTCTATGGCTACACCTTC.

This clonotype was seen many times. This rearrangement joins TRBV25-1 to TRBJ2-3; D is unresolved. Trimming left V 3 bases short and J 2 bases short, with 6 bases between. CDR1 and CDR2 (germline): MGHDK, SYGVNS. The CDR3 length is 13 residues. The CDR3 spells CASSEANTDTQYF. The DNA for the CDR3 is TGTGCCAGCAGTGAGGCAAACACAGATACGCAGTATTTT.

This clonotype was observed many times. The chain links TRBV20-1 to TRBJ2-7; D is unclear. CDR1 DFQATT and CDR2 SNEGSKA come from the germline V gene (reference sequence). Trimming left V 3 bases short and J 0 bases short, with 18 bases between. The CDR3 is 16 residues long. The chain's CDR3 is CSASSVAERTSYEQYF. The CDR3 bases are TGCAGTGCTAGTTCAGTAGCAGAACGAACCTCCTACGAGCAGTACTTC.

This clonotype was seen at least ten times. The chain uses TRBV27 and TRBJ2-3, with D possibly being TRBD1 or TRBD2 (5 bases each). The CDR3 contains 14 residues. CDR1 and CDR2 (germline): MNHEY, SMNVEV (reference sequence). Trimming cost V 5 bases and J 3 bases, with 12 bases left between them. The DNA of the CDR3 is TGTGCCAGCAGTAGGACGGGACGAACAGATACGCAGTATTTT. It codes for CASSRTGRTDTQYF.

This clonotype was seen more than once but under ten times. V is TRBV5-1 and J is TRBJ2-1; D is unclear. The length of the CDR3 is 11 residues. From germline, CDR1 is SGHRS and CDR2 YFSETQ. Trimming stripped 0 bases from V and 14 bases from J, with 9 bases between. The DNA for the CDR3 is TGCGCCAGCAGCTTGGGTGATCGGAAGTTCTTC. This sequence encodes CASSLGDRKFF.

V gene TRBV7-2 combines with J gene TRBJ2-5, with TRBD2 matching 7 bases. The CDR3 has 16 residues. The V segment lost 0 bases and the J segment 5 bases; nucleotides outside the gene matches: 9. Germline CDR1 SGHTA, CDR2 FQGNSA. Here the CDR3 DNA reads TGTGCCAGCAGCTTAGCCCCCCCGGGAGGAGGCGAGACCCAGTACTTC. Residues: CASSLAPPGGGETQYF.

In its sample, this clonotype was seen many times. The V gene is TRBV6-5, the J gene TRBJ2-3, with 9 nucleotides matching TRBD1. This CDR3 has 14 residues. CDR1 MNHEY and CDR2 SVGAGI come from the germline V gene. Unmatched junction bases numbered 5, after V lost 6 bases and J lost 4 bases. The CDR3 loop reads CASRQGAASDTQYF. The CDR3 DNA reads TGTGCCAGCAGACAGGGGGCTGCGTCAGATACGCAGTATTTT.

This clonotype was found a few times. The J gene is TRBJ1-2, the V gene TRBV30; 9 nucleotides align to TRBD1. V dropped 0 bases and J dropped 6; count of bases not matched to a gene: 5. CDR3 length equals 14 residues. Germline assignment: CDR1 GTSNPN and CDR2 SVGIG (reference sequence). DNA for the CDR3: TGTGCCTGGAGTGTACGGGGACAGGGAGATGGCTACACCTTC. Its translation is CAWSVRGQGDGYTF.

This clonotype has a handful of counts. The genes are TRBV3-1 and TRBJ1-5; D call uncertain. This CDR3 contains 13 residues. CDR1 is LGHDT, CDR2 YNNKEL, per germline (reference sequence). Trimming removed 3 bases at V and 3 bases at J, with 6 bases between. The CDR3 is CASSQEYNQPQHF. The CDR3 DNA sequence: TGTGCCAGCAGCCAGGAATACAATCAGCCCCAGCATTTT.

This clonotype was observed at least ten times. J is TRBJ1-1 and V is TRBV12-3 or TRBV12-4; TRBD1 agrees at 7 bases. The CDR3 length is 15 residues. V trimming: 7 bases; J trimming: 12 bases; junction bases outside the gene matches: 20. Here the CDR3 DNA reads TGTGCCAGCAACCGATTAGACAGGGCAAAAACGATTCCTTTCTTT. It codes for CASNRLDRAKTIPFF.

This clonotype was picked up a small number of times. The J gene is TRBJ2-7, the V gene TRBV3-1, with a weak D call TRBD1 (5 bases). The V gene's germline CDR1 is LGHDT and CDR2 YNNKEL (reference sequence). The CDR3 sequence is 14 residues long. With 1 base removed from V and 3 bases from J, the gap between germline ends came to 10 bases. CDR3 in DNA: TGTGCCAGCAGCCAAGGTCCCGACAGCTACGAGCAGTACTTC. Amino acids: CASSQGPDSYEQYF.

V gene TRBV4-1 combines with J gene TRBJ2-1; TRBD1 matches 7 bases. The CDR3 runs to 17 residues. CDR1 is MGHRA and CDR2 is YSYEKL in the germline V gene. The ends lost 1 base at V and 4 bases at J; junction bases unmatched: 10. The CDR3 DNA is TGCGCCAGCAGCCAAGTTTCCGGGACAGAGATATACAATGAGCAGTTCTTC. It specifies CASSQVSGTEIYNEQFF.

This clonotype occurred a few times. CDR3 in amino acids: CAISGDILSSYNEQFF. The DNA for the CDR3 is TGTGCCATCAGTGGTGACATCCTGAGCTCCTACAATGAGCAGTTCTTC. The rearrangement joins TRBV10-3 to TRBJ2-1, with no clear D. V was pared by 4 bases and J by 0 bases, with 13 bases between. This CDR3 is built from 16 residues. The germline CDR1 and CDR2 sequences are ENHRY and SYGVKD.

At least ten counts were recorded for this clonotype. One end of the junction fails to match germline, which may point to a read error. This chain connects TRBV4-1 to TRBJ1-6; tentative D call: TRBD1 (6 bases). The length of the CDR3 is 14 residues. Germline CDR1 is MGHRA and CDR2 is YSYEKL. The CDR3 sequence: CASNQGTRNSPLHF. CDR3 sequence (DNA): TGCGCCAGCAACCAAGGGACAAGAAATTCACCCCTCCACTTT.

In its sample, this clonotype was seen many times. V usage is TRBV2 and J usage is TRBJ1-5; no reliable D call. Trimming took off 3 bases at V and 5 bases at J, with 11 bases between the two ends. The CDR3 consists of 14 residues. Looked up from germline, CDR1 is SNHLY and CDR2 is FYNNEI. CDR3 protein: CASSEEVGYQPQHF. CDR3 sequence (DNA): TGTGCCAGCAGTGAGGAAGTAGGGTATCAGCCCCAGCATTTT.

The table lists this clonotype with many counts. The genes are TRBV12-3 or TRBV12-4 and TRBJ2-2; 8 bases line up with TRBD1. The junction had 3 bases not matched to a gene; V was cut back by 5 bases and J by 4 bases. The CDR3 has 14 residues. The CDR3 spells CASSPTGATGELFF. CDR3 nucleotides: TGTGCCAGCAGTCCGACAGGGGCCACCGGGGAGCTGTTTTTT.

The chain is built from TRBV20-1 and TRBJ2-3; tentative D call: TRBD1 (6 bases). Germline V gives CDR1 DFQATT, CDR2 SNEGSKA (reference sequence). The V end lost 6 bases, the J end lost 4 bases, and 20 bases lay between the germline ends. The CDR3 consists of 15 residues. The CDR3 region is CSAKIGGVGADTQYF. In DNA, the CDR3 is TGCAGTGCCAAAATAGGGGGAGTTGGGGCAGATACGCAGTATTTT.

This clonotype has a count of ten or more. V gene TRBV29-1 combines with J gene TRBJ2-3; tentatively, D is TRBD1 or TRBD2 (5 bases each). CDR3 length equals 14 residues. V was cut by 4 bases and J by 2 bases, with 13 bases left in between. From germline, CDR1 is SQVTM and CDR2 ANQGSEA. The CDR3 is CSVGDAGLTDTQYF. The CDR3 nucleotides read TGCAGCGTTGGGGACGCAGGCCTCACAGATACGCAGTATTTT.